This TCR beta chain was recovered during a study of T cell responses to AZD1222 COVID-19 vaccine. A note on this clone: The antigen is unknown.

Study-wide results and caveats: Repertoire sampling happened only post peak T cell response. Donor demographics were predominantly white British with a female majority; clonal diversity may be underestimated.

The assay was immunoSEQ multiplex PCR, and TCRdb's table has in-frame clones only and misses some. The table includes tens of thousands of clones, just over 90% detected once. V dropped 0 bases and J dropped 6 bases, with 16 bases sitting between them. The CDR3 has 15 amino acids. CDR1 SGHRS and CDR2 YFSETQ come from the germline V gene. The specimen comprised peripheral blood, sampled on day 0 of MenACWY control vaccination. The gene calls are TRBV5-1 and TRBJ2-7, with D perhaps matching TRBD2 (6 bases). The clonotype originates from an adult in good health. The CDR3 bases are TGCGCCAGCAGCTTGGGCGGGATCGGTCTGGGCGAGCAGTACTTC. This sequence encodes CASSLGGIGLGEQYF.